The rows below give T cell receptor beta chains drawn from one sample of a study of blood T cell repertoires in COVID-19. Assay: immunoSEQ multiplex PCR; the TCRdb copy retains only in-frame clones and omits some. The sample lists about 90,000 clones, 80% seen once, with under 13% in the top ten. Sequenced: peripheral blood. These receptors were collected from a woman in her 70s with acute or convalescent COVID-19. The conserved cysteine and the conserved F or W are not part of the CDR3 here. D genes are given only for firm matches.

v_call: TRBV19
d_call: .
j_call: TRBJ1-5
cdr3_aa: ASSTTKGGVRNQPQH

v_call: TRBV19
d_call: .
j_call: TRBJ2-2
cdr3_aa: ASRSQGGFGGELF

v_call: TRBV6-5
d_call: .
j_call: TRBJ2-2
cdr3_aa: ASSYATITGELF

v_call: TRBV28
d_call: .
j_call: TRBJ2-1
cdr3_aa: ASSLFQGFPYNEQF

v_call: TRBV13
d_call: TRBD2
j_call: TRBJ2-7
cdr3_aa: ASSLGPGGSYEQY

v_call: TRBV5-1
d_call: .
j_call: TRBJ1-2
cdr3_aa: ASSAGAADYGYT

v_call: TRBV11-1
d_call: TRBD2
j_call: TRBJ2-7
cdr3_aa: ASSLASGVDEQY

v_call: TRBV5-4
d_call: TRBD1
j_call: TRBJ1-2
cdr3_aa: ASSTDGTAPFT

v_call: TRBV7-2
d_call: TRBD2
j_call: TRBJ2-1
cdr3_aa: ASSLNLGLAGVDEQF

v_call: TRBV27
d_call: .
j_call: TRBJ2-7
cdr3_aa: ASSWAGQSSYEQY

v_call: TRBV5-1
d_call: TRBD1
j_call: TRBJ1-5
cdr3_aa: ASSIGTGNQPQH

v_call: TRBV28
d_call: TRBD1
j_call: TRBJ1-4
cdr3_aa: ASSLTGTGPEKLF

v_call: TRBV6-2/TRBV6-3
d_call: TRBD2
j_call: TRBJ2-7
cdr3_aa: ASSVSGGGTYEQY

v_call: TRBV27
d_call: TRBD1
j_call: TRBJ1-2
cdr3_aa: ASSPSRTGGRGGYT

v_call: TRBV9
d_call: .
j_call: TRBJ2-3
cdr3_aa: ASSEGATSWQY

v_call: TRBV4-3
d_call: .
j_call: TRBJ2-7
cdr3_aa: ASSQDGAGSYEQY

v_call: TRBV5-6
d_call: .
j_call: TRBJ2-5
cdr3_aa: ASSLVGGGETQY

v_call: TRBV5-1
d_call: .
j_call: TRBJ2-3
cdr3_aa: ASSLAQDAGDTQY

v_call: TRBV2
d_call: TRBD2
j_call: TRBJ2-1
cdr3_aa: ASSRELASSYNEQF

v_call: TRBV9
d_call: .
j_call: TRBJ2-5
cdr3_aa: ASSVVGGWETQY

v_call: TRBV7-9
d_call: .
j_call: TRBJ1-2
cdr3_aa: ASSPLGMESNYGYT

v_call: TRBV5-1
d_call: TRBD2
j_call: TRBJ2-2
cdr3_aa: ASSMGTRQTGELF

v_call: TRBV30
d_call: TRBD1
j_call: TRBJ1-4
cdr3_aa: AWSVKGAAWVQLF